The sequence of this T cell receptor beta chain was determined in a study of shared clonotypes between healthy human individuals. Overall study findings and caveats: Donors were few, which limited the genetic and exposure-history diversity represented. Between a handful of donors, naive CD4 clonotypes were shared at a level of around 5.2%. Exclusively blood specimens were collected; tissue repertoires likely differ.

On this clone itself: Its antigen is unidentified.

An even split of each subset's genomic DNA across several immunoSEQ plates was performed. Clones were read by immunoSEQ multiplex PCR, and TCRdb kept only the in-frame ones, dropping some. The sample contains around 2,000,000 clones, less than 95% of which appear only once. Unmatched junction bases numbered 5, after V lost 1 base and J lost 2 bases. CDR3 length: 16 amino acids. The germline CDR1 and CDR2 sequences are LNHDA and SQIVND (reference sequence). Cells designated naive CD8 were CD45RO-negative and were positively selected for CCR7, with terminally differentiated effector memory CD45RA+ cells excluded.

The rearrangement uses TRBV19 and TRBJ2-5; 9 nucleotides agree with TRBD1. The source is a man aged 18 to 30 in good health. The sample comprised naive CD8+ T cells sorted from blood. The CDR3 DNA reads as TGTGCCAGTAGTATAGCCCCGGACAGGGGACAAGAGACCCAGTACTTC. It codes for CASSIAPDRGQETQYF.